A selection of T cell receptor beta chains follows, all from one sample in a study of low-dose radiotherapy and immunotherapy resistance in tumors. TCRdb redid the calling of the reads with MiXCR, one entry per CDR3 protein. Of some 57,000 distinct CDR3 sequences in the sample, less than 25% were seen once. This specimen was PBMCs, taken before treatment. The receptors here all came from a male donor with prostate cancer. Both conserved end residues are trimmed from each CDR3. Not all rows give a size; the values are once, few, many and, for expanded clones, a class.

V gene,clone size,CDR3 protein
TRBV5-1,many,ASSSAGTGVYEQY
TRBV6-2/TRBV6-3,many,ASSRGGQEGLGTGELF
TRBV5-1,few,ASSLQQEGEAEAF
TRBV2,many,ATTSGSGTDTQY
TRBV20-1,.,SARGLLAGGETQY
TRBV2,few,ASSGWNIQY
TRBV19,many,ASSIFTGVNQPQH
TRBV7-2,.,ASSLVGEQF
TRBV24-1,few,ATSEPRQNTGELF
TRBV7-8,many,ASSLAEVNNEQF
TRBV5-1,many,ASSRTPGTDYQPQH
TRBV29-1,many,SVGVAVGETQY
TRBV28,medium-sized,ASTGLDTGNTEAF
TRBV5-4,many,ASSLAPGGTQETQY
TRBV2,many,ASSEVGTGTNEKLF
TRBV27,many,ASSLVPGSNQPQH
TRBV9,many,ASSAGQGATYEQY
TRBV28,.,ASMGSGANVLT
TRBV7-2,many,ASSATSGGTYEQY
TRBV7-2,.,ASSQDRAPDTQY
TRBV20-1,many,SADIAGVTPYNEQF
TRBV4-1,many,ASSREMTGSGNTIY
TRBV14,.,ASSQVGTIDYNSPLH
TRBV27,many,ASSLASGGTPSTDTQY
TRBV5-3,.,ASVGSGNTIY
TRBV20-1,many,SAPQGAYGYT
TRBV28,few,ASSLGASGPLRGEQY
TRBV9,many,ASSPSDRVKAF
TRBV28,medium-sized,ASSFHLADLSYEQY
TRBV27,.,ASRPTGRQETQY
TRBV6-2/TRBV6-3,.,ASSQGQGANEPQH
TRBV20-1,many,SASDHGSGAQY
TRBV5-1,many,ASSLVSSGGVNEQF
TRBV5-5,few,ASTRTGHTGELFF
TRBV7-9,many,ASSSRDRAAEQY
TRBV9,.,ASSVGQLQETQY
TRBV30,many,AWSLSGSPTQY
TRBV10-2,many,ASSESGGAGQPQH
TRBV7-9,few,ASSAGQAPRDTEAF
TRBV7-2,few,ASSLAKGPYNEQF
TRBV7-8,many,ASSSTPGTRNTGELF
TRBV2,few,ASSVSARNEQF
TRBV19,many,ASSTLYREAKNIQY
TRBV5-5,many,ASSLGQGAPRINEKLF
TRBV19,many,ASSARAGGADTQY